This T cell receptor (beta chain) was recovered during a study of STAT3 mutations in large granular lymphocyte leukemia. Notes on the study in general: In several patients, dominant TCR clone burden exceeded STAT3 mutant burden, suggesting STAT3 mutation arose secondarily. Every T-LGLL patient had at least one immunodominant TCRbeta clonotype. In about 30% of the 18 patients, new TCR clonotypes emerged after therapy.

Clones were read by immunoSEQ multiplex PCR, and TCRdb kept only the in-frame ones, dropping some. The data show 5,000 or so clones, with 49% seen just once and 84% held by the top ten. Only a few counts were recorded for this clone. Its specificity is not known. The specimen sequenced was peripheral blood mononuclear cells. This TCR was sampled from a man in his fifties or sixties with T-cell large granular lymphocyte leukemia. Some clones in this sample may be carry-over from other donors' samples.

Written as DNA, the CDR3 is TGTGCCACCAGACCGGGACAGGCCTCTTCACCCCTCCACTTT. Amino acid sequence: CATRPGQASSPLHF. This chain uses TRBV15 with TRBJ1-6, with 8 bases that match TRBD1. Germline trimming cut 6 bases from V and 9 bases from J; bases unmatched to any gene: 7. Germline values: CDR1 LNHNV, CDR2 YYDKDF (reference sequence). This CDR3 comprises 14 residues. The variable domain in full, completed from reference TRBV15 and TRBJ1-6, reads DAMVIQNPRYQVTQFGKPVTLSCSQTLNHNVMYWYQQKSSQAPKLLFHYYDKDFNNEADTPDNFQSRRPNTSFCFLDIRSPGLGDTAMYLCATRPGQASSPLHFGNGTRLTVT.